Below, 5 T cell receptor beta chains from the same sample are listed, as sequenced in a study of control samples from healthy donors and cancer patients. Generated by immunoSEQ multiplex PCR, the TCRdb table keeps only in-frame clones and is missing some. The sample carries approximately 160,000 clones, around 94% recorded once. Sequencing used blood. Receptor source: a woman aged 18-29 years in good health.

Written as DNA, the CDR3 is TGTGCCAGCAGCGACAGGGAAGGCTATGGCTACACCTTC. Amino acid sequence: CASSDREGYGYTF. The V and J genes are TRBV2 and TRBJ1-2; 7 bases fit TRBD1. Losses at the gene ends were 6 bases for V and 4 bases for J; bases not matched to a gene: 5. The V gene's germline CDR1 is SNHLY and CDR2 FYNNEI. This CDR3 has 13 amino acids.

J is TRBJ1-3 and V is TRBV11-2, with D perhaps TRBD1 (6 bases). The CDR3 loop spans 15 amino acids. The V end was cut by 4 bases, the J end by 3 bases, with 13 bases between. Germline V lookup: CDR1 SGHAT, CDR2 FQNNGV. The CDR3 protein is CASSSSGGRGNTIYF. For the CDR3, the DNA is TGTGCCAGCAGCTCCTCGGGGGGCCGTGGAAACACCATATATTTT.

The V and J genes are TRBV5-6 and TRBJ2-2; D is tentatively TRBD1 or TRBD2 (6 bases each). Germline V gene lookup returns CDR1 SGHDT and CDR2 YYEEEE. CDR3 length equals 18 residues. V lost 1 base and J lost 7, with 23 bases in between. The CDR3 spells CASSLRGGNWENGGELFF. DNA of the CDR3: TGTGCCAGCAGCTTGCGAGGGGGGAACTGGGAGAATGGCGGGGAGCTGTTTTTT.

V usage is TRBV7-2 and J usage is TRBJ2-5; 10 bases line up with TRBD1. Germline V gene sequence: CDR1 SGHTA, CDR2 FQGNSA. This CDR3 is built from 15 residues. The V segment lost 4 bases and the J segment 6 bases; nucleotides outside the gene matches: 8. The CDR3 is CASSSGTGVLQTQYF. The DNA for the CDR3 is TGTGCCAGCAGCTCCGGGACAGGGGTTTTGCAGACCCAGTACTTC.

The rearrangement joins TRBV13 to TRBJ2-1; D uncertain. This CDR3 has 13 amino acids. Germline loops: CDR1 PRHDT, CDR2 FYEKMQ (reference sequence). The V end lost 0 bases, the J end lost 7 bases, and 7 bases lay between the germline ends. CDR3 residues: CASSLGLRNEQFF. The DNA for the CDR3 is TGTGCCAGCAGCTTAGGCTTACGGAATGAGCAGTTCTTC.